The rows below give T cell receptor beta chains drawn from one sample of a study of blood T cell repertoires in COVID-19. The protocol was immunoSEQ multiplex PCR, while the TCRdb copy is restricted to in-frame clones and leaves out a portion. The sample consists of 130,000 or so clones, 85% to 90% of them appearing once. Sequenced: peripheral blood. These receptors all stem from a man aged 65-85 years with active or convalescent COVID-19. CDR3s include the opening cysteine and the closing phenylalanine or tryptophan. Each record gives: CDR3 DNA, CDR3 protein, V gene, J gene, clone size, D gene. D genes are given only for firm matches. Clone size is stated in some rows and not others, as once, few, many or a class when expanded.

cdr3_nt: TGTGCCACCAGCAGGGGCTCAGGGGGTGAAAAACTGTTTTTT
cdr3_aa: CATSRGSGGEKLFF
v_call: TRBV15
j_call: TRBJ1-4
clone_size: -
d_call: TRBD1

cdr3_nt: TGTGCCAGCAGCTTAAATCACAGGGCGTATAGCAATCAGCCCCAGCATTTT
cdr3_aa: CASSLNHRAYSNQPQHF
v_call: TRBV7-3
j_call: TRBJ1-5
clone_size: -
d_call: -

cdr3_nt: TGTGCCAGCAGCTTATGGGGACTTTATAGCAATCAGCCCCAGCATTTT
cdr3_aa: CASSLWGLYSNQPQHF
v_call: TRBV7-8
j_call: TRBJ1-5
clone_size: -
d_call: -

cdr3_nt: TGTGCCAGCAGCGGACATATTCTACGTTCAGATACGCAGTATTTT
cdr3_aa: CASSGHILRSDTQYF
v_call: TRBV2
j_call: TRBJ2-3
clone_size: -
d_call: -

cdr3_nt: TGCGCCAGCAGCCCCGACAACTACAATGAGCAGTTCTTC
cdr3_aa: CASSPDNYNEQFF
v_call: TRBV5-1
j_call: TRBJ2-1
clone_size: -
d_call: -

cdr3_nt: TGTGCCAGCAGTCCCAGCGGCCTAGTTGAAAAACTGTTTTTT
cdr3_aa: CASSPSGLVEKLFF
v_call: TRBV27
j_call: TRBJ1-4
clone_size: -
d_call: -

cdr3_nt: TGTGCCAGCAGTTTAGGACAGGCCCTCTGGCCCCAGCATTTT
cdr3_aa: CASSLGQALWPQHF
v_call: TRBV28
j_call: TRBJ1-5
clone_size: -
d_call: TRBD1

cdr3_nt: TGTGCCAGCAGCTCCAAACTCCTCGGGGACAGGGGAAACACTGAAGCTTTCTTT
cdr3_aa: CASSSKLLGDRGNTEAFF
v_call: TRBV7-9
j_call: TRBJ1-1
clone_size: -
d_call: TRBD1

cdr3_nt: TGTGCCAGCTCGGACAGCTCTGGAAACACCATATATTTT
cdr3_aa: CASSDSSGNTIYF
v_call: TRBV27
j_call: TRBJ1-3
clone_size: -
d_call: -

cdr3_nt: TGTGCCAGTAGTTCCTCCAGCGGGAACGAGCAGTACTTC
cdr3_aa: CASSSSSGNEQYF
v_call: TRBV19
j_call: TRBJ2-7
clone_size: -
d_call: TRBD2

cdr3_nt: TGTGCCAGCAGCACGGACAGGGGGCGCGATGAGCAGTTCTTC
cdr3_aa: CASSTDRGRDEQFF
v_call: TRBV14
j_call: TRBJ2-1
clone_size: once
d_call: TRBD1

cdr3_nt: TGTGCCAGCAGTGAAGGGGTAGGGGGCGCCTATGGCTACACCTTC
cdr3_aa: CASSEGVGGAYGYTF
v_call: TRBV6-1
j_call: TRBJ1-2
clone_size: few
d_call: TRBD1

cdr3_nt: TGTGCCAGCAGTTTAAAGGCAGGGGGCGGGTACAATCAGCCCCAGCATTTT
cdr3_aa: CASSLKAGGGYNQPQHF
v_call: TRBV27
j_call: TRBJ1-5
clone_size: -
d_call: TRBD1

cdr3_nt: TGTGCCAGCAGTTTCGGCTTGACTAGCGGGAGGTTAACCTACAATGAGCAGTTCTTC
cdr3_aa: CASSFGLTSGRLTYNEQFF
v_call: TRBV28
j_call: TRBJ2-1
clone_size: -
d_call: TRBD2

cdr3_nt: TGTGCCAGCAGCTTCGGGACTATCACGGCAGATACGCAGTATTTT
cdr3_aa: CASSFGTITADTQYF
v_call: TRBV5-6
j_call: TRBJ2-3
clone_size: few
d_call: TRBD2

cdr3_nt: TGTGCCAGCAGTGAATCTGCTGGGAGAGGCACAGATACGCAGTATTTT
cdr3_aa: CASSESAGRGTDTQYF
v_call: TRBV2
j_call: TRBJ2-3
clone_size: -
d_call: -

cdr3_nt: TGTGCCAGCAGTTCAGGGTTTTCCTATAATTCACCCCTCCACTTT
cdr3_aa: CASSSGFSYNSPLHF
v_call: TRBV28
j_call: TRBJ1-6
clone_size: -
d_call: -

cdr3_nt: TGTGCCAGCAGTTCGCCGGGACAGGGCAATCAGCCCCAGCATTTT
cdr3_aa: CASSSPGQGNQPQHF
v_call: TRBV28
j_call: TRBJ1-5
clone_size: -
d_call: TRBD1

cdr3_nt: TGTGCCACCAGTGATCCACAGGTTTCTGGAAACACCATATATTTT
cdr3_aa: CATSDPQVSGNTIYF
v_call: TRBV24-1
j_call: TRBJ1-3
clone_size: once
d_call: -

cdr3_nt: TGTGCCATCAGATCTCAGGGGGCTAACACTGAAGCTTTCTTT
cdr3_aa: CAIRSQGANTEAFF
v_call: TRBV10-3
j_call: TRBJ1-1
clone_size: once
d_call: TRBD1

cdr3_nt: TGCGCCAGCAGCCAAGCTTCTATAGGGGAATACGAGCAGTACTTC
cdr3_aa: CASSQASIGEYEQYF
v_call: TRBV4-1
j_call: TRBJ2-7
clone_size: -
d_call: -

cdr3_nt: TGTGCCAGCAGCCATTCCGGGGACAGGCTTGCCATCGGCAATCAGCCCCAGCATTTT
cdr3_aa: CASSHSGDRLAIGNQPQHF
v_call: TRBV21-1
j_call: TRBJ1-5
clone_size: -
d_call: -

cdr3_nt: TGTGCCAGCAGGGAGGACGCCGGGGAGCTGTTTTTT
cdr3_aa: CASREDAGELFF
v_call: TRBV7-9
j_call: TRBJ2-2
clone_size: -
d_call: -

cdr3_nt: TGTGCCAGCAGTTATGGACAGGGTGGTTCACCCCTCCACTTT
cdr3_aa: CASSYGQGGSPLHF
v_call: TRBV6-5
j_call: TRBJ1-6
clone_size: -
d_call: TRBD1

cdr3_nt: TGCAGCGTTGCGACTAGCGGATACACAGATACGCAGTATTTT
cdr3_aa: CSVATSGYTDTQYF
v_call: TRBV29-1
j_call: TRBJ2-3
clone_size: -
d_call: TRBD2

cdr3_nt: TGCGCCAGCAGCGCATCGGGACTAGCGGGAGGGCCCAATGAGCAGTTCTTC
cdr3_aa: CASSASGLAGGPNEQFF
v_call: TRBV5-1
j_call: TRBJ2-1
clone_size: -
d_call: TRBD2

cdr3_nt: TGTGCCAGTGGTCAAACGGACAGGGTAGGTGAGCAGTTCTTC
cdr3_aa: CASGQTDRVGEQFF
v_call: TRBV19
j_call: TRBJ2-1
clone_size: -
d_call: TRBD1

cdr3_nt: TGTGCTAGCAGTCCCCGGGACAGGGGCGCCGGGGAGCTGTTTTTT
cdr3_aa: CASSPRDRGAGELFF
v_call: TRBV7-7
j_call: TRBJ2-2
clone_size: -
d_call: TRBD1

cdr3_nt: TGTGCCAGTAGTACAACGGAGCCAGGCTACACCTTC
cdr3_aa: CASSTTEPGYTF
v_call: TRBV19
j_call: TRBJ1-2
clone_size: -
d_call: -

cdr3_nt: TGCAGCGTTGCCGGCGAGGGGGCGGGGACCGGGGAGCTGTTTTTT
cdr3_aa: CSVAGEGAGTGELFF
v_call: TRBV29-1
j_call: TRBJ2-2
clone_size: -
d_call: -

cdr3_nt: TGTGCCAGCAAAGGCACAGGACCCAATTCACCCCTCCACTTT
cdr3_aa: CASKGTGPNSPLHF
v_call: TRBV2
j_call: TRBJ1-6
clone_size: -
d_call: -

cdr3_nt: TGTGCCAGCTCACTTCGGACAGGGAAGGGGAAAGCAACTAATGAAAAACTGTTTTTT
cdr3_aa: CASSLRTGKGKATNEKLFF
v_call: TRBV18
j_call: TRBJ1-4
clone_size: -
d_call: TRBD1

cdr3_nt: TGTGCCAGCAGTTTGTGGGGACAGGGGCACTCTGGGGCCAACGTCCTGACTTTC
cdr3_aa: CASSLWGQGHSGANVLTF
v_call: TRBV28
j_call: TRBJ2-6
clone_size: -
d_call: TRBD1

cdr3_nt: TGTGCAAGTCGCTTCCGGGACAGAAATCAGCCCCAGCATTTT
cdr3_aa: CASRFRDRNQPQHF
v_call: TRBV12-2
j_call: TRBJ1-5
clone_size: -
d_call: -

cdr3_nt: TGTGCCTGGAGACTCTCTGGGGCCAACGTCCTGACTTTC
cdr3_aa: CAWRLSGANVLTF
v_call: TRBV30
j_call: TRBJ2-6
clone_size: -
d_call: -

cdr3_nt: TGTGCCAGCAGCTGGGGTCGGACAACCTACGAGCAGTACTTC
cdr3_aa: CASSWGRTTYEQYF
v_call: TRBV7-2
j_call: TRBJ2-7
clone_size: -
d_call: -

cdr3_nt: TGTGCCACCAGTGATCGTGGAACAGGGAGCACAGATACGCAGTATTTT
cdr3_aa: CATSDRGTGSTDTQYF
v_call: TRBV24-1
j_call: TRBJ2-3
clone_size: -
d_call: -

cdr3_nt: TGTGCCAGCTCACCCGGACAGGGCTATAGCAATCAGCCCCAGCATTTT
cdr3_aa: CASSPGQGYSNQPQHF
v_call: TRBV18
j_call: TRBJ1-5
clone_size: -
d_call: TRBD1

cdr3_nt: TGTGCCACTTTATCCGGGACAGGGGGCCAAAAACTGTTTTTT
cdr3_aa: CATLSGTGGQKLFF
v_call: TRBV6-6
j_call: TRBJ1-4
clone_size: -
d_call: TRBD1

cdr3_nt: TGTGCCAGCAGTTACTCGCCGGGGAATCAGCCCCAGCATTTT
cdr3_aa: CASSYSPGNQPQHF
v_call: TRBV6-6
j_call: TRBJ1-5
clone_size: -
d_call: -

cdr3_nt: TGTGCCAGCAGCAACAGGGGGCTGGGCAATCAGCCCCAGCATTTT
cdr3_aa: CASSNRGLGNQPQHF
v_call: TRBV6-4
j_call: TRBJ1-5
clone_size: -
d_call: TRBD1

cdr3_nt: TGCAGCGTCTCCCCACCGGACATTGGCGAGCAGTACTTC
cdr3_aa: CSVSPPDIGEQYF
v_call: TRBV29-1
j_call: TRBJ2-7
clone_size: -
d_call: -

cdr3_nt: TGCGCCAGCAGCAACAGGGGGGCGTATGAGCAGTTCTTC
cdr3_aa: CASSNRGAYEQFF
v_call: TRBV5-1
j_call: TRBJ2-1
clone_size: -
d_call: TRBD1

cdr3_nt: TGTGCCACCAGTTGGGGCCCTGGGACTGAAGCTTTCTTT
cdr3_aa: CATSWGPGTEAFF
v_call: TRBV24-1
j_call: TRBJ1-1
clone_size: few
d_call: -

cdr3_nt: TGTGCCAGTAGTATAGCACTGAATCAGCCCCAGCATTTT
cdr3_aa: CASSIALNQPQHF
v_call: TRBV19
j_call: TRBJ1-5
clone_size: -
d_call: -

cdr3_nt: TGCAGCGTTGTTCAGGGGGCGATGAACACTGAAGCTTTCTTT
cdr3_aa: CSVVQGAMNTEAFF
v_call: TRBV29-1
j_call: TRBJ1-1
clone_size: few
d_call: TRBD1

cdr3_nt: TGCGCCAGCAGTGCCACGGGACTAGCGGGAGAGACCCAGTACTTC
cdr3_aa: CASSATGLAGETQYF
v_call: TRBV4-1
j_call: TRBJ2-5
clone_size: -
d_call: TRBD2

cdr3_nt: TGTGCCAGCAGTGACTCGTCAGGCAGGGGGCCCGAGCAGTACTTC
cdr3_aa: CASSDSSGRGPEQYF
v_call: TRBV6-4
j_call: TRBJ2-7
clone_size: -
d_call: TRBD1

cdr3_nt: TGTGCCAGCTCACCGTCCCTTGGCGAAAAACTGTTTTTT
cdr3_aa: CASSPSLGEKLFF
v_call: TRBV18
j_call: TRBJ1-4
clone_size: -
d_call: -

cdr3_nt: TGCGCCAGCAGCCAAGATGAACTAGCGGGAGGAGAGGTGCAGTTCTTC
cdr3_aa: CASSQDELAGGEVQFF
v_call: TRBV4-1
j_call: TRBJ2-1
clone_size: -
d_call: TRBD2

cdr3_nt: TGCGCCAGCAGCCAAGATCCACAGGGACCTGGGGGCTACACCTTC
cdr3_aa: CASSQDPQGPGGYTF
v_call: TRBV4-1
j_call: TRBJ1-2
clone_size: -
d_call: -

cdr3_nt: TGTGCCAGCAGCTTAGGGCCCGATCAGCCCCAGCATTTT
cdr3_aa: CASSLGPDQPQHF
v_call: TRBV7-3
j_call: TRBJ1-5
clone_size: once
d_call: -

cdr3_nt: TGCGCCAGCAGCTCCTACAGGGCGGGGGACACAGATACGCAGTATTTT
cdr3_aa: CASSSYRAGDTDTQYF
v_call: TRBV5-1
j_call: TRBJ2-3
clone_size: once
d_call: -